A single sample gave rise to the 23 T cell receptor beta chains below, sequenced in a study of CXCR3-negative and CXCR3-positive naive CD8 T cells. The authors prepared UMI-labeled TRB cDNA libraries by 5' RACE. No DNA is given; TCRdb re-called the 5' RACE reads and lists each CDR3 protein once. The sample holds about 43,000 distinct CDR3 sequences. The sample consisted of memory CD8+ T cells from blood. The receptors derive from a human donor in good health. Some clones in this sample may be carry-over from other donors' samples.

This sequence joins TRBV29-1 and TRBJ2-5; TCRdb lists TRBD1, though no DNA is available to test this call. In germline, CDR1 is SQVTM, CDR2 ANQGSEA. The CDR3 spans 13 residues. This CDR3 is CSVSQGYGETKYF.

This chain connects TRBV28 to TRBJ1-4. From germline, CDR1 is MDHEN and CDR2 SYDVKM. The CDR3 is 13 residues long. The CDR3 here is CASGFPRGEKLFF.

CDR3 region: CASSPTGVGNEQFF. The V call is TRBV4-2, the J call TRBJ2-1; the D gene TCRdb calls, TRBD1, cannot be checked with no DNA. The length of the CDR3 is 14 residues. CDR1 LGHNA and CDR2 YNFKEQ come from the germline V gene.

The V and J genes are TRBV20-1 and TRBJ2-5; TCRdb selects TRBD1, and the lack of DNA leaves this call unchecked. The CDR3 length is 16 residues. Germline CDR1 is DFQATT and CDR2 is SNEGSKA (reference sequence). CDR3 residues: CSARDLGGGYQETQYF.

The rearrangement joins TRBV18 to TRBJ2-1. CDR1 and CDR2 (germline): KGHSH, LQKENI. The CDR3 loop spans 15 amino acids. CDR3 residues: CASSPARTPANEQFF.

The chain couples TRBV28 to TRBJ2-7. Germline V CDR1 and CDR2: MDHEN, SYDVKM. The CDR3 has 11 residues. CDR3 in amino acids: CASSTFVEQYF.

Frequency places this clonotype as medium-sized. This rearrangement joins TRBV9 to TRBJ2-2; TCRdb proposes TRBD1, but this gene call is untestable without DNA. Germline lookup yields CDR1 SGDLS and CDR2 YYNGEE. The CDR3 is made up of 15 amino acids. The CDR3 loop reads CASSVQGVGTGELFF.

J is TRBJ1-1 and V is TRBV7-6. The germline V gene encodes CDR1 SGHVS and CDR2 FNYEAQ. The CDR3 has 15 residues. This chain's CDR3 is CASSLGPGMNTEAFF.

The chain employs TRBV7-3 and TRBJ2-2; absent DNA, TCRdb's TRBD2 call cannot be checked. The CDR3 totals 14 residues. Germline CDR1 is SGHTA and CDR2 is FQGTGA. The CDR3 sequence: CASSLGLNTGELFF.

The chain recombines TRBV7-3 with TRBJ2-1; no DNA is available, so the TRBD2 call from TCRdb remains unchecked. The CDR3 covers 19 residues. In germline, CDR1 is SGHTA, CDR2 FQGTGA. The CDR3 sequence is CASSQLAGGPALIYNEQFF. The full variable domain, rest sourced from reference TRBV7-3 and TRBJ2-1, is GAGVSQTPSNKVTEKGKYVELRCDPISGHTALYWYRQSLGQGPEFLIYFQGTGAADDSGLPNDRFFAVRPEGSVSTLKIQRTERGDSAVYLCASSQLAGGPALIYNEQFFGPGTRLTVL.

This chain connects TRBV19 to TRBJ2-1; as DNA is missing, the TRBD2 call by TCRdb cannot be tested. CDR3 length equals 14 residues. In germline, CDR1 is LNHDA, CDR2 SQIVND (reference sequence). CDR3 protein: CASSTEGTYNEQFF.

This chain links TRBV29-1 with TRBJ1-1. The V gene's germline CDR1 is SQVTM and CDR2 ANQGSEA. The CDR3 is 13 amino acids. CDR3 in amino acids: CSPGTPEGTEAFF.

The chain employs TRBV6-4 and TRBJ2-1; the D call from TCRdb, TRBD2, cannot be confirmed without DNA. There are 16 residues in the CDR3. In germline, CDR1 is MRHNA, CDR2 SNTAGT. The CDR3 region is CASSDGGGGSYNEQFF.

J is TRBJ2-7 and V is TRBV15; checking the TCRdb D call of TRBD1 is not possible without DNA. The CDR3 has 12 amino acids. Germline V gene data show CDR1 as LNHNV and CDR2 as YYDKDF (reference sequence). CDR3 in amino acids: CATSRPGYEQYF.

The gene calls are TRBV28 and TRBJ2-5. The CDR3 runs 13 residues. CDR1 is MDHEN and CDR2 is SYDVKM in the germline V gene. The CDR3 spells CATRAPSQETQYF.

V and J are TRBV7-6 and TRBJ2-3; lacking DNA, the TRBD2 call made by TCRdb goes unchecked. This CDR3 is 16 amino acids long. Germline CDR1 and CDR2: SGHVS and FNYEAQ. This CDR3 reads CASSLLAGASTDTQYF.

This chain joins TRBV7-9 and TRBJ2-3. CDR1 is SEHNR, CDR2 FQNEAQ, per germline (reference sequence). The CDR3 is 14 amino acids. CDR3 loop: CASTYQTSTDTQYF.

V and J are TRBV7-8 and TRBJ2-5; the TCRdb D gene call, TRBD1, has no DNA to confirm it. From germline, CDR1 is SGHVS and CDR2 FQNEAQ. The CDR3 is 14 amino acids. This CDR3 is CASSSRQHQETQYF.

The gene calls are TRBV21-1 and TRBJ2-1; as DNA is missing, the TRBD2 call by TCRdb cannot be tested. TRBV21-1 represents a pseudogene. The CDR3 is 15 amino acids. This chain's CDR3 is CASSSSGGLYNEQFF.

The CDR3 sequence: CASSSVGGLNYGYTF. The chain uses TRBV7-9 and TRBJ1-2; TCRdb indicates TRBD1, and absent DNA this call remains unverified. The germline gives CDR1 SEHNR, CDR2 FQNEAQ (reference sequence). CDR3 size: 15 residues.

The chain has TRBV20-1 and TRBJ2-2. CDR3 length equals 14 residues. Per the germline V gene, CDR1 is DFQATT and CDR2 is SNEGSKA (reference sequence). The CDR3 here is CSAIRPTGTGELFF.

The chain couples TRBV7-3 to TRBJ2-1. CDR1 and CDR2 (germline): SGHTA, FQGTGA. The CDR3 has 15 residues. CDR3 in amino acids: CASSSTAASYNEQFF.

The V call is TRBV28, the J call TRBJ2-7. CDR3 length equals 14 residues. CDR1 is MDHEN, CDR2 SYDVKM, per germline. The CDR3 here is CASSDRRGSEEQYF.